What follows describes a single TCR beta chain. The specificity of this receptor is unknown. No base quality information exists; no much larger clone differs at one position. The CDR3 regions of human TCRbeta chains were subjected to immunosequencing. The paper's data handling went like this. TCRs in the repertoires were compared against a reference library of SARS-CoV-2-specific TCRs that had been generated with the MIRA antigen-specificity platform. Breadth meant the fraction of unique TCRs that were SARS-CoV-2-associated, whereas depth meant the fraction of total T cells that were SARS-CoV-2-associated. Using the MIRA data, every spike-specific TCR was mapped to the spike region that the TCR reacted to and assigned to either a CD4 or a CD8 class. Log10-transformed breadth and depth values were compared by one-way ANOVA with Sidak's multiple comparisons tests. TCRdb retrieved this table from immuneACCESS and kept in-frame rearrangements only. Not all clones are present; in checked studies, unresolved V genes account for under half, and no reason is known for the remainder. The DNA was the basis for D and trimming; V, J and clone size are from that table. Recorded for this sample are around 190,000 clones; approximately 93% of them occurred a single time. Jointly, the top ten make up over 1.5% of the sample.

Reading the label with the study, this specimen's time point is: about 28 days (+/-7) after the second vaccine dose. AZD1222 recipients given second doses at about 4 weeks or at about 12 weeks were pooled, since spike-specific TCR depth and breadth were not found to differ between the two schedules. The vaccinee samples were drawn from two UK trials, COV001 and COV002, one of which was a single-blind randomized controlled phase 2/3 trial testing AZD1222 (ChAdOx1 nCoV-19) in healthy adults. Trial participant PBMC samples were collected at day 0 and day 28 after the second dose for TCRbeta chain sequencing. Looking up the germline V gene yields CDR1 MGHRA and CDR2 YSYEKL. The CDR3 numbers 15 residues from cysteine through phenylalanine. CDR3 DNA is the only sequence kept; it has 45 bases, read in frame from the first base. Ends trimmed: V by 4 bases, J by 4 bases; bases unmatched to a gene: 9. The data are from a study of T cell responses to AZD1222 COVID-19 vaccine (dated by TCRdb to about 2021). Describing the broader study: A total of more than 230 trial participants underwent TCR sequencing, of whom around 200 received two doses of AZD1222 and some 26 received two doses of the MenACWY control vaccine. Trial participants were enrolled by age into subgroups of 18-55, 56-69 and 70-plus years, and around 150, 28 and 57 TCR-sequenced participants, respectively, were included in these subgroups. Overall study outcomes, separate from this receptor: Most participants were white British and females outnumbered males, and the authors suggested that clonal diversity may have been underestimated. A significant rise in spike-specific TCR breadth and depth was observed after two AZD1222 doses relative to day 0 and relative to MenACWY recipients. Conclusions about previously exposed vaccinees are limited because only a handful of AZD1222 recipients were SARS-CoV-2 seropositive at baseline. The whole spike protein was spanned by vaccine-associated CD4 TCRs, and dominant responses were seen in regions 160-218 and 743-854. Reportedly, almost half of the unique spike-specific TCRs recognized epitopes lying outside the regions that are mutated in the B.1.351 and B.1.1.7 variants. The 56-69-year group was small, and its depth increase did not reach significance, likely because of low power. Because no samples from the day 14 peak response were available, repertoires could be characterized only after the peak T cell response.

The TCR was taken from an adult who received the AZD1222 COVID-19 vaccine. In this chain, TRBV4-1 is recombined with TRBJ1-1; 7 middle bases align to TRBD1. Sequences were derived from peripheral blood, sampled 28 days after the second AZD1222 dose. The CDR3 reads CASSPWGDRFTEAFF. The DNA sequence is TGCGCCAGCAGCCCTTGGGGGGACAGATTCACTGAAGCTTTCTTT.